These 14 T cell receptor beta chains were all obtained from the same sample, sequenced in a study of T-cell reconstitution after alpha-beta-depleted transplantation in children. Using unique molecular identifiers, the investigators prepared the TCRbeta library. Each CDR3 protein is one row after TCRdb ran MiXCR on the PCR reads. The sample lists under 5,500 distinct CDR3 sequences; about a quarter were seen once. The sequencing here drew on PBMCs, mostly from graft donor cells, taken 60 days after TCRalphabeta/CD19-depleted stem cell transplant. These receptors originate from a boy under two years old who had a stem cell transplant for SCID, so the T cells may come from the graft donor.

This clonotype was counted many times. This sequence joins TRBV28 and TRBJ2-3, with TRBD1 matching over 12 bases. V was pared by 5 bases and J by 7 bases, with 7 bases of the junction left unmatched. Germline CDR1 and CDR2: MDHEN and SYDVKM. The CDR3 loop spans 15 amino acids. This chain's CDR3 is CASSLPGQGANTQYF. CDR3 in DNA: TGTGCCAGCAGTCTCCCGGGACAGGGGGCGAATACGCAGTATTTT.

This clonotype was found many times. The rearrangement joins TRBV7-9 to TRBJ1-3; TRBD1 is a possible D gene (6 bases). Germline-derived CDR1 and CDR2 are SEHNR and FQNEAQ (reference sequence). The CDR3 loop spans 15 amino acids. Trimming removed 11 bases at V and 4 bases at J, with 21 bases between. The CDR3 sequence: CAGLERGQGGNTIYF. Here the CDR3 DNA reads TGTGCCGGGTTAGAACGGGGGCAGGGAGGAAACACCATATATTTT.

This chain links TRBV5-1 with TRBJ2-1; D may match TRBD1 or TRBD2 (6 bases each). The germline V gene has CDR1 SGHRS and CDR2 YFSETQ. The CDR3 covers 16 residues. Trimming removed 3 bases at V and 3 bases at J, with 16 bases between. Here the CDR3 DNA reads TGCGCCAGCAGCTACTTACAGGGAGGTGGCTACAATGAGCAGTTCTTC. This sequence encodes CASSYLQGGGYNEQFF.

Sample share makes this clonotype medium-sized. CDR3 amino acids: CASSLWEQSGANVLTF. The DNA of the CDR3 is TGCGCCAGCAGCTTGTGGGAACAATCTGGGGCCAACGTCCTGACTTTC. The chain employs TRBV5-1 and TRBJ2-6; no reliable D call. The CDR3 consists of 16 residues. Germline-derived CDR1 and CDR2 are SGHRS and YFSETQ. V lost 1 base to trimming and J lost 1 base, with 9 bases between them.

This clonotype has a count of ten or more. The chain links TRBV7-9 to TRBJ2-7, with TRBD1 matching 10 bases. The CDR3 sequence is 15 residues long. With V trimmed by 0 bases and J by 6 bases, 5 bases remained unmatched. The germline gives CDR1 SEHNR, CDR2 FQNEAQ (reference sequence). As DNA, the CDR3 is TGTGCCAGCAGCTTAGCCGGGACAGGGGTCTTCGAGCAGTACTTC. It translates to CASSLAGTGVFEQYF.

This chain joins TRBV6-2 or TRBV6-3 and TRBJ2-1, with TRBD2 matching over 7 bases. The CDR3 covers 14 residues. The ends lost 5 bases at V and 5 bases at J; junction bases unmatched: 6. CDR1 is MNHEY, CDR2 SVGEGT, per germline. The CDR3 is CASSRLAANNEQFF. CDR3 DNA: TGTGCCAGCAGTCGGCTAGCGGCAAACAATGAGCAGTTCTTC.

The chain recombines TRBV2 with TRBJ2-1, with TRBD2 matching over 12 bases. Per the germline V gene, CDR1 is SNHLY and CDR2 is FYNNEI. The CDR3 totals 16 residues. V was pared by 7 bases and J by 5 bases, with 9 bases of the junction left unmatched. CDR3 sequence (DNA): TGTGCCAGCAAGCTAGCGGGGGGGGGCGGGGACAATGAGCAGTTCTTC. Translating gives CASKLAGGGGDNEQFF.

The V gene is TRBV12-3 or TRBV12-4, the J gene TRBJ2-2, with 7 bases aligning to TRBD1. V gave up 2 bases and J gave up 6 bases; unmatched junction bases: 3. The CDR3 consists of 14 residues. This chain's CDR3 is CASSLSGGAGELFF. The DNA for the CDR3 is TGTGCCAGCAGTTTATCAGGGGGTGCCGGGGAGCTGTTTTTT.

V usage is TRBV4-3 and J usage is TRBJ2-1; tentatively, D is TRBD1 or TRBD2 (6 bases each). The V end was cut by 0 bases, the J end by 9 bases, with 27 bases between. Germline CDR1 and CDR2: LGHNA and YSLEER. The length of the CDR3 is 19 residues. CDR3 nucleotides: TGCGCCAGCAGCCAAGACTCCTACCTTAGCCGGGGGCGAAGCAGTGAGCAGTTCTTC. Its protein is CASSQDSYLSRGRSSEQFF.

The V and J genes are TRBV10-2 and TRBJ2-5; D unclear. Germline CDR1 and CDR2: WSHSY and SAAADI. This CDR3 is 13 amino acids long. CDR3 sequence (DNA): TGCGTTAGCAGACATACTGAGCGAGAGACCCAGTACTTC. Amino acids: CVSRHTERETQYF.

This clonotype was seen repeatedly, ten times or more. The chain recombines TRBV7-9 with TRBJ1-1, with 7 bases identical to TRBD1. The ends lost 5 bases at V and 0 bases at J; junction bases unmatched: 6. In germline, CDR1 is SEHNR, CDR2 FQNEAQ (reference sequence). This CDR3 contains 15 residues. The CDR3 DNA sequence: TGTGCCAGCAGCCCCGGGACAGCCATGAACACTGAAGCTTTCTTT. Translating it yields CASSPGTAMNTEAFF.

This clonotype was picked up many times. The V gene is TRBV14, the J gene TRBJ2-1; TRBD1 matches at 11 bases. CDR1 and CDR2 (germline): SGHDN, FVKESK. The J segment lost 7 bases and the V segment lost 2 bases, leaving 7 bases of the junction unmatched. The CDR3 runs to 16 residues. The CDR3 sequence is CASSQIPGQGDNEQFF. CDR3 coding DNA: TGTGCCAGCAGCCAAATCCCGGGACAGGGGGATAATGAGCAGTTCTTC.

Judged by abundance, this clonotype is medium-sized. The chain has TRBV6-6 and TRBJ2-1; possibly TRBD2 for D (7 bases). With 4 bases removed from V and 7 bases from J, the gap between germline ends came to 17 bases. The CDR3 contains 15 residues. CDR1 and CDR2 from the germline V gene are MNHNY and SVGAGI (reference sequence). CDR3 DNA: TGTGCCAGCAGTTTAGGGGGGGCTAGGGATAATGAGCAGTTCTTC. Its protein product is CASSLGGARDNEQFF.

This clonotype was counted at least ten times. The CDR3 nucleotides read TGTGCCAGCAGCTTAGGTCCCCGGCCCTCAGGGGCGGGCGGCTACACCTTC. Its translation: CASSLGPRPSGAGGYTF. V is TRBV13 and J is TRBJ1-2; D is perhaps TRBD1 (6 bases). Germline V gene lookup returns CDR1 PRHDT and CDR2 FYEKMQ (reference sequence). V dropped 0 bases and J dropped 8 bases, with 22 bases sitting between them. CDR3 size: 17 residues.